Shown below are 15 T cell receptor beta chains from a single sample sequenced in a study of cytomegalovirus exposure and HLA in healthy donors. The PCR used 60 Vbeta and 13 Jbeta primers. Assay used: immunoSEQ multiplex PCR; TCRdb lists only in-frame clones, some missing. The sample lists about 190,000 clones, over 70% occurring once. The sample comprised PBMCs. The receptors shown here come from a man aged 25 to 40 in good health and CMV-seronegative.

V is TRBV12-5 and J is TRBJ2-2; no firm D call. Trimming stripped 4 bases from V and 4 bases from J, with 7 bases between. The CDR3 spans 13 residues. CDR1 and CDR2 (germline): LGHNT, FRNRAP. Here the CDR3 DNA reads TGTGCTAGTGGTTCGGAGCGCACCGGGGAGCTGTTTTTT. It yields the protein CASGSERTGELFF.

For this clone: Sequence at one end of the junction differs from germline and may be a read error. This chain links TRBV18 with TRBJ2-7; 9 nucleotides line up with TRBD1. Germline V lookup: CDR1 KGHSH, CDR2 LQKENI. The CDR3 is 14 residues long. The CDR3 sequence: CASSLGTPRTGGDF. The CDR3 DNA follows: TGTGCCAGCTCACTGGGGACACCCAGAACAGGGGGCGACTTC. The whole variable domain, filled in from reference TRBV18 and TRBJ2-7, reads NAGVMQNPRHLVRRRGQEARLRCSPMKGHSHVYWYRQLPEEGLKFMVYLQKENIIDESGMPKERFSAEFPKEGPSILRIQQVVRGDSAAYFCASSLGTPRTGGDFGPGTRLTVT.

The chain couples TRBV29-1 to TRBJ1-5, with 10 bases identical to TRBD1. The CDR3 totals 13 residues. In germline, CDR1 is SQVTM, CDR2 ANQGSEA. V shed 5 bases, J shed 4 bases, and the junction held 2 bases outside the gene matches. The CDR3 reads CSVRTGGNQPQHF. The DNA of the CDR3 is TGCAGCGTTCGGACAGGGGGGAATCAGCCCCAGCATTTT.

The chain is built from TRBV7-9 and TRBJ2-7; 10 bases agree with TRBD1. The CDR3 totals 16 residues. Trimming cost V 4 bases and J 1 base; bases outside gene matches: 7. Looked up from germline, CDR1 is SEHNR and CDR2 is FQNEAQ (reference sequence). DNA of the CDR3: TGTGCCAGCAGCTCAACGGACAGGGGGTTATCCTACGAGCAGTACTTC. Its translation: CASSSTDRGLSYEQYF.

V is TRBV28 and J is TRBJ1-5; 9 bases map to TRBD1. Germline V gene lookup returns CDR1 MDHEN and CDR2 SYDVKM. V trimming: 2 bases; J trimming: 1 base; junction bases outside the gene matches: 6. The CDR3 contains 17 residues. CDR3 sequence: CASSLRGQGKSNQPQHF. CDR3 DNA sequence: TGTGCCAGCAGTTTAAGGGGACAGGGTAAAAGCAATCAGCCCCAGCATTTT.

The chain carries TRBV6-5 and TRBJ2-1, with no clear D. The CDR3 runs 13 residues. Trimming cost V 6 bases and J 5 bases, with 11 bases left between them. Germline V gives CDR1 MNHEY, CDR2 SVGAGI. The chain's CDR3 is CASSYAKNNEQFF. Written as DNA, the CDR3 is TGTGCCAGCAGCTATGCAAAGAACAATGAGCAGTTCTTC.

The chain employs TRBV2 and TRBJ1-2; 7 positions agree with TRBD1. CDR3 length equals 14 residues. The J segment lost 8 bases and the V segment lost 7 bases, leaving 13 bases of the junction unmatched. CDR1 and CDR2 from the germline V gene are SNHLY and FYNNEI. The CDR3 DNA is TGTGCCAGCACCCTTAGTAGTACAGGGGTAGGCTACACCTTC. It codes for CASTLSSTGVGYTF. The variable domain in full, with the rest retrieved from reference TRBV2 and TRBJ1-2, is EPEVTQTPSHQVTQMGQEVILRCVPISNHLYFYWYRQILGQKVEFLVSFYNNEISEKSEIFDDQFSVERPDGSNFTLKIRSTKLEDSAMYFCASTLSSTGVGYTFGSGTRLTVV.

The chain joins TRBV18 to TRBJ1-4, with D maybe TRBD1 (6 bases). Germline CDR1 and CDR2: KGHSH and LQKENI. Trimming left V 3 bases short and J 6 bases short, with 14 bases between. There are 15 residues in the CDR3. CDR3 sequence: CASSPDSTPDEKLFF. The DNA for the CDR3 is TGTGCCAGCTCACCGGACAGCACGCCGGATGAAAAACTGTTTTTT. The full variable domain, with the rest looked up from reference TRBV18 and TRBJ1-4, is NAGVMQNPRHLVRRRGQEARLRCSPMKGHSHVYWYRQLPEEGLKFMVYLQKENIIDESGMPKERFSAEFPKEGPSILRIQQVVRGDSAAYFCASSPDSTPDEKLFFGSGTQLSVL.

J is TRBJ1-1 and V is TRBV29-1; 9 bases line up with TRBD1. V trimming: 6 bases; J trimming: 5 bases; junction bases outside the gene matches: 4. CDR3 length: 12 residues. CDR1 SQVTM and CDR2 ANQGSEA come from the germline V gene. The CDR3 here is CSVETGGTEAFF. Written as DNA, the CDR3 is TGCAGCGTGGAGACAGGGGGGACTGAAGCTTTCTTT.

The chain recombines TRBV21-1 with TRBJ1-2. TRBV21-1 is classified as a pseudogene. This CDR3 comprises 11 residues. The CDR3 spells CASGRPNGYTF. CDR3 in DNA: TGTGCCAGCGGGAGGCCCAATGGCTACACCTTC.

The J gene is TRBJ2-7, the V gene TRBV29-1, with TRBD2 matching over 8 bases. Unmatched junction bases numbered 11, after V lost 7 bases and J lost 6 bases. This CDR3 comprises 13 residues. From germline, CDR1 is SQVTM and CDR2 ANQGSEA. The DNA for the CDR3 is TGCAGCGCGGGGGGGAACTACCTAACCGAGCAGTACTTC. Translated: CSAGGNYLTEQYF.

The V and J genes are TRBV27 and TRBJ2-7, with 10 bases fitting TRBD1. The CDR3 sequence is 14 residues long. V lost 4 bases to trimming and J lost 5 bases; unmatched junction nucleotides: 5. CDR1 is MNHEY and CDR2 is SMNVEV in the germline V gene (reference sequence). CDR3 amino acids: CASSSGTGEDEQYF. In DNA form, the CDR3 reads TGTGCCAGCAGTTCCGGGACAGGGGAGGACGAGCAGTACTTC.

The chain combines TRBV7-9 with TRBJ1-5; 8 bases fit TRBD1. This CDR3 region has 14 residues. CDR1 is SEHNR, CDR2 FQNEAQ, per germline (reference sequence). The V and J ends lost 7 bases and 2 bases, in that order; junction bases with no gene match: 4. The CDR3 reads CASTTQGGNQPQHF. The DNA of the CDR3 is TGTGCCAGCACCACACAGGGGGGCAATCAGCCCCAGCATTTT.

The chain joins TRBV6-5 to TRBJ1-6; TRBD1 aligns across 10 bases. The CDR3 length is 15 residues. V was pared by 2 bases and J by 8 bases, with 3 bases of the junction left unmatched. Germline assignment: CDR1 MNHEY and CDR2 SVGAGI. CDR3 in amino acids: CASSYRDRGHSPLHF. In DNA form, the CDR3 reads TGTGCCAGCAGTTACCGGGACAGGGGTCATTCACCCCTCCACTTT.

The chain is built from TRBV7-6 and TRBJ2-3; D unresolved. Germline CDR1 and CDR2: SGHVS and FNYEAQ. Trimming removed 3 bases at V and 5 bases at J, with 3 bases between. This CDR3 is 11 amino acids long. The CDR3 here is CASSFRDTQYF. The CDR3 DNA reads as TGTGCCAGCAGCTTTCGAGATACGCAGTATTTT. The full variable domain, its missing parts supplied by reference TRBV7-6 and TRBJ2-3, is GAGVSQSPRYKVTKRGQDVALRCDPISGHVSLYWYRQALGQGPEFLTYFNYEAQQDKSGLPNDRFSAERPEGSISTLTIQRTEQRDSAMYRCASSFRDTQYFGPGTRLTVL.